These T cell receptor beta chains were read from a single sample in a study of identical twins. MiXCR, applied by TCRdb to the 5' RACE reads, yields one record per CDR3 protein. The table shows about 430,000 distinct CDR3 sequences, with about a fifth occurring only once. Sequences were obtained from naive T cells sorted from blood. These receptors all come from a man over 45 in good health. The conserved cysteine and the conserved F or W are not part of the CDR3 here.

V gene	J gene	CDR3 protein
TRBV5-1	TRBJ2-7	ASSFGASGNEQY
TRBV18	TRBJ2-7	ASSPIRQGAHEQY
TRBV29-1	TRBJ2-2	SVGAGTLNTGELF
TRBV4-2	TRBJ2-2	ASTPFAGPNTGELF
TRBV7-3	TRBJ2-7	ASSLGGSAYEQY
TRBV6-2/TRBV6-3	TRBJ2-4	ASSTDRGLGIQY
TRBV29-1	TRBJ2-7	SVVGLAGVPTYEQY
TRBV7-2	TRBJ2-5	ASSLAREETQY
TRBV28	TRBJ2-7	ASSSNSADGFYEQY
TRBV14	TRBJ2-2	ASSQGPAGKDTGELF
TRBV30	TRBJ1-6	AWTQGRTNSPLH
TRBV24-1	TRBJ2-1	ATSDLTGLNEQF
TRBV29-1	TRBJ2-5	SVIRGGSGETQY
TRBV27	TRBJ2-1	ASSLSSGLLNEQF
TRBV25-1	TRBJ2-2	ASSELWGVNTGELF
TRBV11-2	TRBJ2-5	ASSLDPQRGGGETQY
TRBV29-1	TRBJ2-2	SVVVASGNTGELF
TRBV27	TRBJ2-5	ASSPLFGETQY
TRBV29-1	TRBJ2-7	SVASQTYEQY
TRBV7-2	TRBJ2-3	ASSFLVTTDTQY
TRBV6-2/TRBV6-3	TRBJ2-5	ASSYSLLVETQY
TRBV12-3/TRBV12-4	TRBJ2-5	ASSFYTQETQY
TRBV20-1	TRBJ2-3	SARDRGFPATDTQY
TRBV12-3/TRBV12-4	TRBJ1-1	ASSYGRVGNTEAF
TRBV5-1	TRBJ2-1	ASSLLAFRNEQF
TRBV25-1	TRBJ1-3	ASSEQGSSGNTIY
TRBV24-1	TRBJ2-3	ATSDRTGRSTQY
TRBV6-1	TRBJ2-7	ASRDTSVSYEQY
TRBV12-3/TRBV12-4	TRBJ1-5	ASTLSYSNQPQH
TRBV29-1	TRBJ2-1	SVAGLDDEQF
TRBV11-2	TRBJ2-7	ASSLGDRINYEQY
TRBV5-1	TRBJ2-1	ASRTRLGSYNEQF
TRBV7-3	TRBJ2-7	ASSLQGGTSGEQY